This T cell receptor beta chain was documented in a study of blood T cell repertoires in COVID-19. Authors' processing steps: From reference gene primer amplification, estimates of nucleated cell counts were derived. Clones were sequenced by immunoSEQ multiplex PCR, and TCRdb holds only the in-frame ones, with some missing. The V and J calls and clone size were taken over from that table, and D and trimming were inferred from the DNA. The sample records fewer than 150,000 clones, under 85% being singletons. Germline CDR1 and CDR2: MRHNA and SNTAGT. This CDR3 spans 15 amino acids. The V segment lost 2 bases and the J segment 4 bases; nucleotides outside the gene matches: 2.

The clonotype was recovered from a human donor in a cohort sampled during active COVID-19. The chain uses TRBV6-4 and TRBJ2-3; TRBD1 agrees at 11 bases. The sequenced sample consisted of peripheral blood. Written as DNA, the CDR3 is TGTGCCAGCAGTGACCCGGGACAGGGGGCAGATACGCAGTATTTT. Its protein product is CASSDPGQGADTQYF.